The T cell receptor beta chain described here comes from a study of blood T cells in healthy people across ages. Notes on the study in general: Strong correlation existed between TCR beta diversity and naive T cell percentage.

To note about this clonotype: Its cognate antigen is unknown.

Per sample, at least 5 micrograms of total RNA were extracted. Germline CDR1 SGHRS, CDR2 YFSETQ. The ends lost 2 bases at V and 6 bases at J; junction bases unmatched: 7. The CDR3 is 14 amino acids. The authors ran a second PCR of roughly 6 to 12 cycles using a sample-barcoded 5' primer and a J-beta primer mix. Each of the cDNA molecules was tagged by a template-switch adaptor with 12 random nucleotides. Each CDR3 protein gets one entry after TCRdb re-called the 5' RACE reads with MiXCR. The table lists about 1.4 million distinct CDR3 sequences, 45% to 70% of them singletons, with 6.5% to 8.5% in the top ten.

The chain carries TRBV5-1 and TRBJ1-2, with 7 bases fitting TRBD1. Sequencing was performed on blood. The source is a young man in good health. CDR3 region: CASSFPEGGNGYTF. CDR3 in DNA: TGCGCCAGCAGCTTCCCGGAAGGGGGCAATGGCTACACCTTC.